The T cell receptor beta chain described here comes from a study of blood T cell repertoires in COVID-19. Study at large: Researchers got acute and convalescent COVID-19 samples from the United States, Italy and Spain. The cDNA or gDNA used as material had been derived from T cells, B-cell-depleted T cells, or PBMCs.

The Seattle patients joined while their infection was active and were tracked longitudinally afterward. This CDR3 contains 12 residues. Trimming pared 8 bases from V and 2 bases from J, leaving 10 bases between. Germline CDR1 MNHEY, CDR2 SMNVEV (reference sequence). This clone was detected only once. Generated by immunoSEQ multiplex PCR, the TCRdb table keeps only in-frame clones and is missing some. The sample holds around 340,000 clones, 86% seen once. The genes are TRBV27 and TRBJ2-7, with D unresolved. This receptor was taken from a woman aged 55-69 years with COVID-19, enrolled during active disease. Sequenced: peripheral blood. The CDR3 region has the DNA TGTGCCAGCTCCTCTCCGGCCTACGAGCAGTACTTC. Its translation: CASSSPAYEQYF.